A selection of T cell receptor beta chains follows, all from one sample in a study of blood T cell repertoires in COVID-19. Only in-frame clones appear in the TCRdb table, and some are missing; sequencing was by immunoSEQ multiplex PCR. The sample yields under 300,000 clones, 65% to 90% seen once. The sample was peripheral blood. These receptors came from a woman aged 70-85 years with COVID-19, enrolled during active disease. Both conserved end residues are part of each CDR3. Some rows have no size entry. The others give once, few or many, or a class for an expanded clone.

J gene	clone size	V gene	CDR3 protein
TRBJ1-1	NA	TRBV2	CASRETGEAFF
TRBJ1-1	NA	TRBV5-8	CASSLLRTEAFF
TRBJ1-3	NA	TRBV12-5	CASQGSGNTIYF
TRBJ1-1	NA	TRBV29-1	CSVTDRMNTEAFF
TRBJ2-2	NA	TRBV2	CASRDRAGNTGELFF
TRBJ2-5	once	TRBV18	CASSPPAGEETQYF
TRBJ2-6	NA	TRBV2	CASSDFQVGSGANVLTF
TRBJ1-4	NA	TRBV18	CASSPGAVATNEKLFF
TRBJ2-2	NA	TRBV2	CASSEAPAGELFF
TRBJ1-1	NA	TRBV7-2	CASSSFGTLNTEAFF
TRBJ1-5	NA	TRBV2	CASSAQTGGRGNQPQHF
TRBJ2-5	NA	TRBV15	CATSSRDLETQYF
TRBJ1-1	NA	TRBV24-1	CATSEGGGTEAFF
TRBJ1-4	NA	TRBV2	CASSTTNVPTNEKLFF
TRBJ2-1	NA	TRBV9	CASSVGGNGYNEQFF
TRBJ2-5	NA	TRBV6-2/TRBV6-3	CASSYSPPGGGQETQYF
TRBJ2-5	NA	TRBV4-1	CASSQTGGGRRETQYF
TRBJ1-5	NA	TRBV28	CASSKQGASNQPQHF
TRBJ1-1	NA	TRBV27	CASGRGPYTEAFF
TRBJ1-1	NA	TRBV6-5	CASTHRDTNTEAFF
TRBJ1-5	NA	TRBV6-5	CASSFGEGQPQHF
TRBJ2-1	NA	TRBV4-1	CASSQGFSGGGGAANEQFF
TRBJ1-6	NA	TRBV30	CAWRREDSPLHF
TRBJ1-2	few	TRBV7-8	CASSQQQPGGDGYTF
TRBJ2-7	NA	TRBV27	CASSLSVFYEQYF
TRBJ1-2	once	TRBV5-6	CASSFRGPGYGYTF
TRBJ1-2	NA	TRBV10-3	CAIRGTGGPNYGYTF
TRBJ1-2	NA	TRBV24-1	CATSDTSGYGYTF
TRBJ1-4	NA	TRBV19	CASSLDRGDEKLFF
TRBJ1-1	NA	TRBV5-6	CASSFLGVGTEAFF
TRBJ2-3	NA	TRBV5-4	CASSAKDRGQGDTQYF
TRBJ1-2	NA	TRBV28	CASSSAGAYGYTF
TRBJ1-2	NA	TRBV9	CASSGRGTGVKDYGYTF
TRBJ1-1	NA	TRBV2	CASSPQGDTEAFF
TRBJ2-3	NA	TRBV2	CASKRDTGDTQYF
TRBJ1-5	NA	TRBV27	CASSLYVGYQPQHF
TRBJ2-2	NA	TRBV7-2	CASRSASVNTGELFF
TRBJ2-3	once	TRBV24-1	CATSTGTDTQYF
TRBJ2-3	once	TRBV15	CATSREKRSTDTQYF
TRBJ2-5	NA	TRBV5-1	CASSPLTTGTGKETQYF
TRBJ2-3	NA	TRBV7-2	CASSPLAVTDTQYF
TRBJ1-2	NA	TRBV2	CASSGTGTVGYTF
TRBJ1-2	many	TRBV4-3	CASSQTGGGYTF
TRBJ1-2	few	TRBV7-9	CASSLAGLPWNGYTF
TRBJ2-3	NA	TRBV30	CAWATSSTDTQYF
TRBJ2-3	few	TRBV12-3/TRBV12-4	CASRSSTDTQYF
TRBJ1-2	once	TRBV5-1	CASLGTGLDGYTF
TRBJ2-2	NA	TRBV5-5	CASSPWDTGGYTGELFF
TRBJ2-3	NA	TRBV10-1	CASSADTLGTDTQYF
TRBJ1-2	NA	TRBV18	CASSFSGDGYTF
TRBJ2-5	NA	TRBV7-9	CASSPPLLAGDQETQYF
TRBJ1-2	once	TRBV6-5	CAISKSGSGNYGYTF
TRBJ1-2	once	TRBV4-3	CASSSSGVGGYTF
TRBJ1-2	once	TRBV18	CASHGVGLDGYTF
TRBJ1-1	NA	TRBV18	CASSPWGDTEAFF